These T cell receptor beta chains were read from a single sample in a study of blood T cell repertoires in COVID-19. This table comes from immunoSEQ multiplex PCR, and its TCRdb copy is limited to in-frame clones, with some not included. The table records some 130,000 clones, about 87% of them present only once. Input material: peripheral blood. Source of these receptors: a man aged 45-60 years with acute or convalescent COVID-19. The CDR3 runs from the conserved cysteine through the conserved F or W. A D gene is named only where the DNA matches it firmly. Expanded clones get a size class; other rows say once, few or many, or leave the size out.

size,J,D,V,CDR3,DNA
.,TRBJ2-7,TRBD1,TRBV6-5,CASHAGTGSYEQYF,TGTGCCAGCCATGCCGGGACAGGCTCCTACGAGCAGTACTTC
.,TRBJ2-3,.,TRBV5-4,CASSGLRTDTQYF,TGTGCCAGCAGCGGACTGCGCACAGATACGCAGTATTTT
.,TRBJ2-1,TRBD2,TRBV6-6,CASSPSPGRDEQFF,TGTGCCAGCAGCCCGTCTCCGGGGAGGGATGAGCAGTTCTTC
once,TRBJ1-6,.,TRBV6-5,CASRPDHLGALHF,TGTGCCAGCAGACCCGACCATTTAGGGGCCCTCCACTTT
.,TRBJ2-3,.,TRBV5-4,CASSKDSTDTQYF,TGTGCCAGCAGCAAGGACTCCACAGATACGCAGTATTTT
.,TRBJ1-1,.,TRBV19,CASSRNRVLDTEAFF,TGTGCCAGTAGTAGGAACAGGGTATTGGACACTGAAGCTTTCTTT
.,TRBJ1-1,TRBD1,TRBV5-4,CASSPGGTGGTTEAFF,TGTGCCAGCAGTCCAGGAGGGACAGGGGGCACCACTGAAGCTTTCTTT
once,TRBJ1-1,.,TRBV5-1,CASRSGGADEAFF,TGCGCCAGCAGATCGGGGGGGGCCGATGAAGCTTTCTTT
.,TRBJ1-2,.,TRBV7-9,CASSLVRGGRSNYGYTF,TGTGCCAGCAGCTTAGTGAGGGGGGGACGGAGTAACTATGGCTACACCTTC
.,TRBJ2-3,.,TRBV2,CAGGTDADTQYF,TGTGCCGGCGGGACGGATGCAGATACGCAGTATTTT
.,TRBJ1-5,.,TRBV27,CASSFGGNQPQHF,TGTGCCAGCAGTTTTGGGGGGAATCAGCCCCAGCATTTT
.,TRBJ1-2,TRBD1,TRBV28,CASTPGGGGPYGYTF,TGTGCCAGCACCCCCGGCGGAGGGGGCCCCTATGGCTACACCTTC
.,TRBJ2-3,TRBD2,TRBV10-3,CATQGGVVSLAGDTDTQYF,TGTGCCACCCAAGGGGGGGTGGTATCACTAGCGGGGGACACAGATACGCAGTATTTT
.,TRBJ2-7,.,TRBV6-5,CASSYGGGPLYEQYF,TGTGCCAGCAGTTACGGGGGGGGGCCGCTATACGAGCAGTACTTC
.,TRBJ1-3,.,TRBV12-3/TRBV12-4,CASSGGTGNTIYF,TGTGCCAGCAGTGGGGGGACTGGAAACACCATATATTTT
.,TRBJ1-1,.,TRBV18,CASSGLEMNTEAFF,TGTGCCAGCTCGGGACTCGAAATGAACACTGAAGCTTTCTTT
.,TRBJ1-1,.,TRBV5-1,CASSWGDTEAFF,TGCGCCAGCAGCTGGGGGGACACTGAAGCTTTCTTT
few,TRBJ2-5,.,TRBV5-1,CASSLQIQETQYF,TGCGCCAGCAGCTTACAGATTCAAGAGACCCAGTACTTC
.,TRBJ2-1,TRBD2,TRBV5-4,CASSLSTSGGYNEQFF,TGTGCCAGCAGCCTATCCACTAGCGGGGGGTACAATGAGCAGTTCTTC
.,TRBJ2-5,TRBD1,TRBV16,CASSQSWDSFNNF,TGTGCCAGCAGCCAATCCTGGGACAGTTTCAATAACTTC
.,TRBJ1-6,TRBD1,TRBV7-9,CASSLGTGVSPLHF,TGTGCCAGCAGCCTCGGGACAGGGGTATCACCCCTCCACTTT
.,TRBJ1-5,.,TRBV29-1,CSVGGLNSNQPQHF,TGCAGCGTTGGGGGACTGAATAGCAATCAGCCCCAGCATTTT
.,TRBJ1-2,TRBD1,TRBV5-1,CASSRETGVAYGYTF,TGCGCCAGCAGCCGTGAGACAGGGGTTGCCTATGGCTACACCTTC
.,TRBJ2-1,.,TRBV21-1,CASSTRERESYNEQFF,TGTGCCAGCAGCACCCGCGAGCGGGAGTCTTACAATGAGCAGTTCTTC
.,TRBJ2-5,TRBD2,TRBV10-3,CAISGRTSGRLETQYF,TGTGCCATCAGCGGAAGGACTAGCGGGAGATTGGAGACCCAGTACTTC
.,TRBJ1-5,.,TRBV5-5,CASSQAVVQPQHF,TGTGCCAGCAGTCAAGCGGTAGTTCAGCCCCAGCATTTT
.,TRBJ2-2,TRBD1,TRBV18,CASSPATGGYGELFF,TGTGCCAGCTCACCCGCGACAGGGGGCTACGGGGAGCTGTTTTTT
.,TRBJ2-7,.,TRBV28,CASRYRIRGDEQYF,TGTGCCAGCAGATACCGTATCAGGGGGGACGAGCAGTACTTC
once,TRBJ2-1,TRBD2,TRBV9,CASSVGGLAGYNEQFF,TGTGCCAGCAGCGTAGGAGGTCTAGCGGGATACAATGAGCAGTTCTTC
.,TRBJ1-2,.,TRBV7-9,CASSRYAGRLIYGYTF,TGTGCCAGCAGCCGTTACGCAGGGCGTTTAATCTATGGCTACACCTTC
.,TRBJ1-6,.,TRBV9,CASSVQGTQSPLHF,TGTGCCAGCAGCGTACAGGGCACGCAATCACCCCTCCACTTT
.,TRBJ2-5,TRBD2,TRBV12-3/TRBV12-4,CASSPLAGETQYF,TGTGCCAGCAGTCCACTAGCGGGAGAGACCCAGTACTTC
.,TRBJ1-1,.,TRBV9,CASSTDSWHTEAFF,TGTGCCAGCAGCACCGACAGTTGGCACACTGAAGCTTTCTTT
.,TRBJ1-1,.,TRBV14,CASSLQVTEAFF,TGTGCCAGCAGCCTCCAGGTGACTGAAGCTTTCTTT
once,TRBJ2-1,.,TRBV4-2,CASSQDSISAYYNEQFF,TGTGCCAGCAGCCAAGATAGTATAAGCGCCTACTACAATGAGCAGTTCTTC
.,TRBJ2-7,TRBD1,TRBV7-6,CASSPSGQAVYEQYF,TGTGCCAGCAGCCCAAGCGGACAGGCTGTATACGAGCAGTACTTC
.,TRBJ1-5,TRBD1,TRBV18,CASSLRDRDQPQHF,TGTGCCAGCTCCCTCCGGGACAGAGATCAGCCCCAGCATTTT
.,TRBJ2-1,TRBD2,TRBV11-2,CASSLGWGGRVNEQFF,TGTGCCAGCAGCTTAGGATGGGGCGGGAGAGTCAATGAGCAGTTCTTC
.,TRBJ1-1,.,TRBV10-2,CASSDGQIIEAFF,TGCGCCAGCAGTGATGGACAGATTATTGAAGCTTTCTTT
.,TRBJ2-3,.,TRBV29-1,CSVEDNRASTDTQYF,TGCAGCGTTGAGGACAACAGGGCTAGCACAGATACGCAGTATTTT
.,TRBJ2-1,TRBD2,TRBV2,CASSEGLAADPQFF,TGTGCCAGCAGTGAGGGACTAGCGGCGGACCCGCAGTTCTTC
.,TRBJ2-3,TRBD2,TRBV11-2,CASSSGLAGATDTQYF,TGTGCCAGCAGCTCGGGACTAGCGGGGGCCACAGATACGCAGTATTTT
.,TRBJ1-6,.,TRBV5-5,CASSTGRSVHF,TGTGCCAGCAGCACGGGGAGGAGTGTCCACTTT
few,TRBJ1-6,TRBD1,TRBV10-2,CASRTQGASYNSPLHF,TGCGCCAGCAGGACTCAGGGGGCATCCTATAATTCACCCCTCCACTTT
once,TRBJ2-3,TRBD2,TRBV10-3,CAISGGGATDTQYF,TGTGCCATCAGTGGGGGGGGTGCCACGGATACGCAGTATTTT
.,TRBJ2-5,TRBD2,TRBV5-1,CASSRRLAGVETQYF,TGCGCCAGCAGCAGACGACTAGCGGGGGTAGAGACCCAGTACTTC
few,TRBJ1-6,.,TRBV5-4,CASSQGDRYSPLHF,TGTGCCAGCAGCCAAGGAGACAGATATTCACCCCTCCACTTT
once,TRBJ2-7,.,TRBV7-2,CASSPFRAGRYEQYF,TGTGCCAGCAGCCCCTTTCGGGCGGGGCGCTACGAGCAGTACTTC
.,TRBJ2-4,.,TRBV7-9,CASSPRQQFGSKNIQYF,TGTGCCAGCAGCCCCCGACAGCAATTCGGGTCCAAAAACATTCAGTACTTC
few,TRBJ2-2,TRBD1,TRBV9,CASTKTGGYDTGELFF,TGTGCCAGCACCAAGACAGGGGGTTATGACACCGGGGAGCTGTTTTTT
.,TRBJ1-5,TRBD1,TRBV30,CAWSPDRGLLRPSNQPQHF,TGTGCCTGGAGCCCGGACAGGGGGCTGCTACGACCTAGCAATCAGCCCCAGCATTTT